This is a list of T cell receptor beta chains from one sample in a study of T cells in Graves' hyperthyroidism and ophthalmopathy. MiXCR was run by TCRdb on the multiplex PCR reads, yielding one entry per CDR3 protein. This table has about 420,000 distinct CDR3 sequences, about a sixth appearing once. What was sequenced was blood. The receptors come from a woman aged 18-29 years with Graves' hyperthyroidism. Both conserved end residues are part of each CDR3. A D gene is named only where the DNA matches it firmly. The size entry is marked missing in some rows and otherwise reads once, few, many or a size class.

v_call	d_call	j_call	clone_size	cdr3_length	cdr3_aa	cdr3_nt
TRBV24-1	.	TRBJ1-5	few	14	CATSDFGDNQPQHF	TGTGCCACCAGTGATTTCGGGGACAATCAGCCCCAGCATTTT
TRBV6-2/TRBV6-3	TRBD1	TRBJ1-1	.	14	CASTLGGWGTEAFF	TGTGCCAGCACCCTAGGGGGCTGGGGCACTGAAGCTTTCTTT
TRBV7-2	TRBD2	TRBJ2-7	.	17	CASSLGSGRASSYEQYF	TGTGCCAGCAGCTTAGGTAGCGGGAGGGCCTCCTCCTACGAGCAGTACTTC
TRBV20-1	.	TRBJ2-7	.	14	CSARAPRGWDEQYF	TGCAGTGCTAGAGCCCCCCGGGGTTGGGACGAGCAGTACTTC
TRBV10-3	TRBD2	TRBJ2-1	many	17	CAISEMVRLAGHNEQFF	TGTGCCATCAGTGAAATGGTTCGGCTAGCGGGTCACAATGAGCAGTTCTTC
TRBV27	.	TRBJ1-1	many	15	CASSYDSAGNTEAFF	TGTGCCAGCAGTTACGACAGCGCAGGTAACACTGAAGCTTTCTTT
TRBV7-3	TRBD2	TRBJ2-3	many	18	CASSSSEGALAGADTQYF	TGTGCCAGCAGCTCCTCTGAGGGGGCTCTAGCGGGGGCAGATACGCAGTATTTT
TRBV12-3/TRBV12-4	.	TRBJ2-3	many	15	CASSLSGLPTDTQYF	TGTGCCAGCAGTTTATCCGGACTACCGACAGATACGCAGTATTTT
TRBV6-1	.	TRBJ1-5	many	15	CASSEGPGTNQPQHF	TGTGCCAGCAGTGAAGGTCCAGGTACCAATCAGCCCCAGCATTTT
TRBV28	TRBD1	TRBJ1-2	many	14	CASSLGTGNYGYTF	TGTGCCAGCAGTCTAGGGACAGGGAACTATGGCTACACCTTC
TRBV6-4	.	TRBJ2-1	.	12	CASTDRGETQFF	TGTGCCAGCACTGACAGAGGGGAGACCCAGTTCTTC
TRBV6-1	TRBD2	TRBJ2-5	.	15	CASSTGLAGRETQYF	TGTGCCAGCAGTACGGGACTAGCGGGAAGAGAGACCCAGTACTTC
TRBV27	TRBD1	TRBJ2-5	many	14	CASSLQGGLGPQYF	TGTGCCAGCAGTTTACAAGGGGGCTTAGGGCCCCAGTACTTC
TRBV2	.	TRBJ2-2	.	15	CASGRAGESTGELFF	TGTGCCAGCGGGAGGGCAGGGGAGAGCACCGGGGAGCTGTTTTTT
TRBV2	TRBD2	TRBJ2-3	many	16	CASSEGWGLAADTQYF	TGTGCCAGCAGTGAAGGGTGGGGACTAGCGGCAGATACGCAGTATTTT
TRBV7-6	.	TRBJ1-2	many	13	CASSFRGGYGYTF	TGTGCCAGCAGCTTCCGGGGGGGCTATGGCTACACCTTC
TRBV5-8	TRBD1	TRBJ2-7	few	15	CASSFLGTGVYEQYF	TGTGCCAGCAGCTTCCTCGGGACAGGGGTCTACGAGCAGTACTTC
TRBV20-1	.	TRBJ2-1	few	12	CSVPFIYNEQFF	TGCAGTGTCCCGTTCATTTACAATGAGCAGTTCTTC
TRBV6-1	.	TRBJ1-2	many	13	CASSPPFGLGYTF	TGTGCCAGCAGTCCTCCGTTTGGGCTTGGCTACACCTTC
TRBV18	TRBD1	TRBJ1-1	.	14	CASSPPSRTGEAFF	TGTGCCAGCTCACCACCGTCAAGGACAGGTGAAGCTTTCTTT
TRBV12-3/TRBV12-4	.	TRBJ2-2	many	15	CASTLSQGYTGELFF	TGTGCCAGCACCTTATCACAGGGATACACCGGGGAGCTGTTTTTT
TRBV7-8	TRBD1	TRBJ2-5	many	13	CASSSYDRGLKYF	TGTGCCAGCAGCTCTTATGACAGGGGGCTTAAGTACTTC
TRBV29-1	TRBD1	TRBJ1-6	.	13	CSVLTGTNSPLHF	TGCAGCGTTTTGACAGGGACGAATTCACCCCTCCACTTT
TRBV24-1	TRBD1	TRBJ2-5	few	16	CATSVPGQGAGETQYF	TGTGCCACCAGTGTTCCGGGACAGGGGGCGGGAGAGACCCAGTACTTC
TRBV20-1	.	TRBJ2-3	.	14	CSATTRTSTDTQYF	TGCAGTGCCACAACAAGGACCAGCACAGATACGCAGTATTTT
TRBV24-1	.	TRBJ1-2	.	12	CATSEGNYGYTF	TGTGCCACCAGTGAAGGTAACTATGGCTACACCTTC
TRBV5-4	.	TRBJ2-7	few	15	CASSFTGTEAYEQYF	TGTGCCAGCAGCTTCACCGGGACCGAGGCCTACGAGCAGTACTTC
TRBV11-2	TRBD1	TRBJ1-3	many	14	CASSSDRGGNTIYF	TGTGCCAGCAGCTCCGACAGGGGTGGAAACACCATATATTTT
TRBV5-1	TRBD1	TRBJ2-1	many	16	CASSSVGTGSINEQFF	TGCGCCAGCAGCTCAGTAGGGACAGGGTCCATCAATGAGCAGTTCTTC
TRBV11-2	.	TRBJ2-1	many	12	CASSLEWTEQFF	TGTGCCAGCAGCTTAGAATGGACTGAGCAGTTCTTC
TRBV7-9	TRBD2	TRBJ2-1	many	18	CASTGTGTSGSKVDEQFF	TGTGCCAGTACCGGGACAGGGACTAGCGGGAGTAAAGTGGATGAGCAGTTCTTC
TRBV20-1	.	TRBJ2-3	few	16	CSARPISEDHTDTQYF	TGCAGTGCTAGACCGATTAGTGAGGATCACACAGATACGCAGTATTTT
TRBV6-2/TRBV6-3	.	TRBJ1-5	few	14	CASSTGSRNQPQHF	TGTGCCAGCAGCACAGGGTCCCGCAATCAGCCCCAGCATTTT
TRBV20-1	TRBD2	TRBJ2-1	many	14	CSAHLAGGYNEQFF	TGCAGTGCCCATCTAGCGGGGGGTTACAATGAGCAGTTCTTC
TRBV9	.	TRBJ2-7	few	17	CASSVARFREGPYEQYF	TGTGCCAGCAGCGTAGCCAGATTTCGCGAAGGCCCCTACGAGCAGTACTTC
TRBV20-1	.	TRBJ2-3	many	15	CSAVLTGTSTDTQYF	TGCAGTGCTGTCTTGACGGGGACTAGCACAGATACGCAGTATTTT
TRBV7-9	.	TRBJ2-5	many	13	CASSFPNKETQYF	TGTGCCAGCAGCTTCCCCAACAAAGAGACCCAGTACTTC
TRBV20-1	TRBD1	TRBJ2-1	many	16	CSARSSAQGARDEQFF	TGCAGTGCTAGAAGCTCGGCACAGGGGGCTCGGGATGAGCAGTTCTTC
TRBV20-1	.	TRBJ2-7	many	14	CSGAWGTRNYEQYF	TGCAGTGGCGCGTGGGGAACCAGGAACTACGAGCAGTACTTC
TRBV6-1	.	TRBJ2-2	few	14	CASKRSANTGELFF	TGTGCCAGCAAGCGGAGTGCGAACACCGGGGAGCTGTTTTTT
TRBV20-1	TRBD2	TRBJ2-3	.	16	CSASFGLAGAKDTQYF	TGCAGTGCTAGCTTCGGACTAGCGGGAGCAAAAGATACGCAGTATTTT
TRBV25-1	TRBD1	TRBJ1-2	few	15	CASSDRDRTTGGYTF	TGTGCCAGCAGTGACCGGGACAGGACTACTGGTGGCTACACCTTC
TRBV12-3/TRBV12-4	TRBD2	TRBJ2-1	few	15	CASSLSAGGYNEQFF	TGTGCCAGCAGTTTGTCAGCGGGGGGGTACAATGAGCAGTTCTTC
TRBV12-3/TRBV12-4	.	TRBJ1-6	many	15	CASSLLQGSNSPLHF	TGTGCCAGCAGTCTCCTGCAGGGCAGTAATTCACCCCTCCACTTT
TRBV7-3	TRBD2	TRBJ2-1	many	15	CASSFRLAGLDEQFF	TGTGCCAGCAGCTTTAGACTAGCGGGACTGGATGAGCAGTTCTTC
TRBV12-5	.	TRBJ2-7	many	13	CASANWGSYEQYF	TGTGCTAGTGCGAACTGGGGATCCTACGAGCAGTACTTC
TRBV27	.	TRBJ1-1	.	16	CASSSHQGIVVTEAFF	TGTGCCAGCAGTTCCCACCAAGGGATCGTTGTCACTGAAGCTTTCTTT